Following are 28 T cell receptor beta chains from one sample sequenced in a study of shared clonotypes between healthy human individuals. Sequencing was performed with immunoSEQ multiplex PCR; in TCRdb, only in-frame clones are kept and a portion is missing. The data contain about a million clones, about 76% of them singletons. Material: memory CD4+ T cells sorted from blood. Subset noted: CD45RA-negative fraction. Source of these receptors: a man younger than 35 in good health.

This clone was observed a few times. The chain is built from TRBV9 and TRBJ1-3; perhaps TRBD1 as D (6 bases). V lost 4 bases to trimming and J lost 0 bases, with 14 bases between them. The CDR3 runs 16 residues. The germline V gene has CDR1 SGDLS and CDR2 YYNGEE. CDR3 in amino acids: CASSPNSGVSGNTIYF. CDR3 bases: TGTGCCAGCAGCCCAAATTCAGGGGTCTCTGGAAACACCATATATTTT.

This chain links TRBV6-1 with TRBJ1-3; TRBD1 is a possible D gene (5 bases). The V end lost 5 bases, the J end lost 0 bases, and 8 bases lay between the germline ends. Germline V gene data show CDR1 as MNHNS and CDR2 as SASEGT. CDR3 length: 14 residues. In nucleotides, the CDR3 is TGTGCCAGCAGTCGACAGAGCTCTGGAAACACCATATATTTT. Protein: CASSRQSSGNTIYF.

The chain links TRBV18 to TRBJ2-4, with D perhaps matching TRBD1 (7 bases). Germline CDR1 and CDR2: KGHSH and LQKENI. V gave up 6 bases and J gave up 0 bases, with 9 bases separating them. The length of the CDR3 is 14 residues. CDR3 DNA sequence: TGTGCCAGCTCGGAGGGGGCAGCCAAAAACATTCAGTACTTC. Its protein product is CASSEGAAKNIQYF.

The rearrangement joins TRBV7-9 to TRBJ1-1; D is uncertain. The V gene lost 2 bases and the J gene lost 6 bases, with 10 bases spanning the gap. Germline assignment: CDR1 SEHNR and CDR2 FQNEAQ (reference sequence). The CDR3 runs 13 residues. The DNA of the CDR3 is TGTGCCAGCAGCTTAAATAACCTAGCTGAAGCTTTCTTT. Its protein is CASSLNNLAEAFF.

The CDR3, as DNA: TGTGCCAGCACCAGAAGGGGGGGAGGGGACACTGAAGCTTTCTTT. Its protein is CASTRRGGGDTEAFF. V is TRBV6-5 and J is TRBJ1-1; possibly TRBD1 for D (6 bases). The CDR3 sequence is 15 residues long. Germline lookup yields CDR1 MNHEY and CDR2 SVGAGI. The V end was cut by 7 bases, the J end by 3 bases, with 18 bases between.

The V call is TRBV5-1, the J call TRBJ2-5, with 10 nucleotides matching TRBD1. Germline V lookup: CDR1 SGHRS, CDR2 YFSETQ. V gave up 3 bases and J gave up 3 bases; unmatched junction bases: 8. The CDR3 runs to 16 residues. CDR3 region: CASSWTPGTGEETQYF. CDR3 in DNA: TGCGCCAGCAGCTGGACCCCCGGGACAGGGGAAGAGACCCAGTACTTC.

This sequence joins TRBV18 and TRBJ2-7, with 9 bases aligning to TRBD1. V gave up 2 bases and J gave up 3 bases; unmatched junction bases: 5. The CDR3 consists of 15 residues. The germline V gene has CDR1 KGHSH and CDR2 LQKENI. CDR3 residues: CASSPIQGAIYEQYF. CDR3 DNA: TGTGCCAGCTCACCAATACAGGGGGCCATCTACGAGCAGTACTTC.

The V and J genes are TRBV11-1 and TRBJ1-6; tentatively, D is TRBD1 (5 bases). Germline CDR1 reads SGHAT; CDR2 reads FQDESV (reference sequence). V lost 3 bases to trimming and J lost 7 bases, with 10 bases between them. The CDR3 extends over 14 amino acids. The CDR3 reads CASSFKGRNSPLHF. The CDR3 DNA reads as TGTGCCAGCAGCTTTAAGGGGAGAAATTCACCCCTCCACTTT. The full variable domain, its missing parts supplied by reference TRBV11-1 and TRBJ1-6, is EAEVAQSPRYKITEKSQAVAFWCDPISGHATLYWYRQILGQGPELLVQFQDESVVDDSQLPKDRFSAERLKGVDSTLKIQPAELGDSAMYLCASSFKGRNSPLHFGNGTRLTVT.

In regard to this clone: Other nucleotide sequences from this sample produce the same CDR3. The V call is TRBV11-2, the J call TRBJ2-6, with D hard to call. The CDR3 runs to 13 residues. V lost 2 bases to trimming and J lost 2 bases, with 1 base between them. Germline lookup yields CDR1 SGHAT and CDR2 FQNNGV. This CDR3 is CASSLTGANVLTF. CDR3 bases: TGTGCCAGCAGCTTAACTGGGGCCAACGTCCTGACTTTC.

The chain couples TRBV2 to TRBJ2-1; possibly TRBD2 for D (6 bases). The CDR3 is 13 residues long. Germline V gene lookup returns CDR1 SNHLY and CDR2 FYNNEI. Trimming shortened V by 8 bases and J by 8 bases, and 16 bases separated the two germline ends. The DNA of the CDR3 is TGTGCCAGCGGGAGGCAGGGTAGGGATGAGCAGTTCTTC. It encodes CASGRQGRDEQFF. The variable domain in full, with the rest retrieved from reference TRBV2 and TRBJ2-1, is EPEVTQTPSHQVTQMGQEVILRCVPISNHLYFYWYRQILGQKVEFLVSFYNNEISEKSEIFDDQFSVERPDGSNFTLKIRSTKLEDSAMYFCASGRQGRDEQFFGPGTRLTVL.

V usage is TRBV4-3 and J usage is TRBJ1-1; D uncertain. The V end was cut by 4 bases, the J end by 7 bases, with 25 bases between. There are 17 residues in the CDR3. CDR1 LGHNA and CDR2 YSLEER come from the germline V gene. The CDR3 sequence: CASSLKFSLARKGEAFF. In DNA, the CDR3 is TGCGCCAGCAGCCTGAAGTTCTCTCTTGCCCGAAAAGGTGAAGCTTTCTTT.

This clone has only a few counts. A much larger clone sits a single nucleotide away, making a read error possible. Different DNA sequences within this sample yield the same CDR3. V is TRBV6-5 and J is TRBJ1-1; D is unclear. Germline V lookup: CDR1 MNHEY, CDR2 SVGAGI. The germline V and J ends were trimmed by 0 bases and 1 base, with 6 bases remaining between them. The CDR3 runs 14 residues. CDR3 nucleotide sequence: TGTGCCAGCAGTTACTCCGCAGGGAACACTGAAGCTTTCTTT. Protein: CASSYSAGNTEAFF.

The chain employs TRBV9 and TRBJ1-2; 7 bases fit TRBD1. V was pared by 0 bases and J by 6 bases, with 8 bases of the junction left unmatched. The V gene's germline CDR1 is SGDLS and CDR2 YYNGEE. This CDR3 is 15 amino acids long. The CDR3 here is CASSVGKGATDGYTF. The CDR3 DNA reads TGTGCCAGCAGCGTAGGCAAGGGGGCAACGGATGGCTACACCTTC. Supplemented by reference TRBV9 and TRBJ1-2, the full variable domain reads DSGVTQTPKHLITATGQRVTLRCSPRSGDLSVYWYQQSLDQGLQFLIQYYNGEERAKGNILERFSAQQFPDLHSELNLSSLELGDSALYFCASSVGKGATDGYTFGSGTRLTVV.

V usage is TRBV2 and J usage is TRBJ1-6, with no clear D. Deletions cut 9 bases from V and 0 bases from J, with 12 bases between. The CDR3 contains 15 residues. The germline V gene has CDR1 SNHLY and CDR2 FYNNEI. The CDR3 sequence: CASLMESSYNSPLHF. The CDR3 coding sequence is TGTGCCAGTCTAATGGAGAGCTCCTATAATTCACCCCTCCACTTT.

This chain joins TRBV5-6 and TRBJ1-4; D is uncertain. The V and J ends lost 2 bases and 8 bases respectively, with 7 bases between them. The CDR3 is 12 residues long. Germline lookup yields CDR1 SGHDT and CDR2 YYEEEE. The CDR3 here is CASSLNSEKLFF. CDR3 nucleotide sequence: TGTGCCAGCAGCTTAAACAGCGAAAAACTGTTTTTT. Complete variable domain (other parts from reference TRBV5-6 and TRBJ1-4): DAGVTQSPTHLIKTRGQQVTLRCSPKSGHDTVSWYQQALGQGPQFIFQYYEEEERQRGNFPDRFSGHQFPNYSSELNVNALLLGDSALYLCASSLNSEKLFFGSGTQLSVL.

This clone turned up a few times. The chain carries TRBV25-1 and TRBJ1-2, with unresolved D. CDR1 MGHDK and CDR2 SYGVNS come from the germline V gene. The CDR3 totals 13 residues. V lost 10 bases, J lost 3 bases, and 15 bases lay in between. DNA of the CDR3: TGTGCCACCACGCGAGGTCAGGACTATGGCTACACCTTC. This translates into CATTRGQDYGYTF.

The chain carries TRBV18 and TRBJ1-1; 7 bases line up with TRBD1. CDR1 and CDR2 (germline): KGHSH, LQKENI. The J segment lost 4 bases and the V segment lost 4 bases, leaving 6 bases of the junction unmatched. The CDR3 is 14 amino acids. CDR3 DNA: TGTGCCAGCTCACACAACCAGGGGGGCACTGAAGCTTTCTTT. This gives the protein CASSHNQGGTEAFF.

The chain joins TRBV28 to TRBJ2-7, with a weak D call TRBD1 (6 bases). Looked up from germline, CDR1 is MDHEN and CDR2 is SYDVKM. CDR3 length: 13 amino acids. Trimming cost V 8 bases and J 0 bases, with 11 bases left between them. CDR3 nucleotide sequence: TGTGCCAGCTGGCAGGGGCACTCCTACGAGCAGTACTTC. This encodes CASWQGHSYEQYF.

The chain has TRBV4-1 and TRBJ2-3; 7 bases line up with TRBD1. The junction had 13 bases not matched to a gene; V was cut back by 6 bases and J by 7 bases. The CDR3 is made up of 15 amino acids. The germline V gene has CDR1 MGHRA and CDR2 YSYEKL. The CDR3, as DNA: TGCGCCAGCAGTCCTGACAGGGTTGTTTCAAATACGCAGTATTTT. Encoded protein: CASSPDRVVSNTQYF.

Of note for this clone: Additional DNA sequences in this sample encode the identical CDR3. The rearrangement joins TRBV6-5 to TRBJ2-3; D is unclear. CDR1 is MNHEY and CDR2 is SVGAGI in the germline V gene. Trimming shortened V by 5 bases and J by 2 bases, and 5 bases separated the two germline ends. The CDR3 sequence is 12 residues long. CDR3 sequence: CASSPSTDTQYF. CDR3 in DNA: TGTGCCAGCAGTCCGTCCACAGATACGCAGTATTTT.

This rearrangement joins TRBV30 to TRBJ2-5; TRBD1 or TRBD2 may be the D gene (5 bases each). Germline assignment: CDR1 GTSNPN and CDR2 SVGIG (reference sequence). The CDR3 runs 14 residues. Trimming removed 4 bases from V and 4 bases from J, with 16 bases in between. CDR3 sequence: CAWIRPEGRETQYF. In DNA form, the CDR3 reads TGTGCCTGGATCCGACCTGAGGGACGAGAGACCCAGTACTTC.

The V gene is TRBV29-1, the J gene TRBJ2-3; 8 bases fit TRBD1. Germline CDR1 and CDR2: SQVTM and ANQGSEA. This CDR3 contains 15 residues. Trimming took 3 bases from V and 4 from J; bases not matched to a gene: 9. The CDR3 spells CSVDGRGRGADTQYF. The CDR3, as DNA: TGCAGCGTTGACGGCAGGGGGCGCGGGGCAGATACGCAGTATTTT.

At least ten counts were recorded for this clone. The genes are TRBV7-8 and TRBJ2-4, with D hard to call. Germline V lookup: CDR1 SGHVS, CDR2 FQNEAQ. The CDR3 extends over 14 amino acids. V was cut by 5 bases and J by 8 bases, with 16 bases left in between. CDR3 loop: CASSEYTGKDIQYF. DNA for the CDR3: TGTGCCAGCAGCGAATATACCGGAAAGGACATTCAGTACTTC.

In regard to this clone: This sample includes further DNA sequences coding for the same CDR3. The genes are TRBV5-1 and TRBJ2-3, with 14 bases fitting TRBD2. Trimming at V came to 4 bases and at J to 4 bases, leaving 5 bases not matched to a gene. CDR1 is SGHRS and CDR2 is YFSETQ in the germline V gene. CDR3 length: 16 amino acids. DNA for the CDR3: TGCGCCAGCAGCCCGAGGACTAGCGGGGGGTCAGATACGCAGTATTTT. Protein product: CASSPRTSGGSDTQYF.

The chain couples TRBV5-6 to TRBJ2-2; TRBD2 is a possible D gene (5 bases). V gave up 4 bases and J gave up 6 bases, with 16 bases separating them. Per the germline V gene, CDR1 is SGHDT and CDR2 is YYEEEE. CDR3 size: 15 residues. The CDR3 nucleotides read TGTGCCAGCAGCCGACTATCATTTACGGCCGGGGAGCTGTTTTTT. It encodes CASSRLSFTAGELFF.

The gene calls are TRBV6-6 and TRBJ2-2, with a possible D match to TRBD1 (6 bases). This CDR3 has 13 amino acids. In germline, CDR1 is MNHNY, CDR2 SVGAGI (reference sequence). The V and J ends lost 1 base and 7 bases respectively, with 7 bases between them. The DNA of the CDR3 is TGTGCCAGCAGTTACTTCAGGGGCGGGGAGCTGTTTTTT. Translating gives CASSYFRGGELFF.

Notes on this clone: Other DNA variants within this sample encode the same CDR3. This chain connects TRBV7-2 to TRBJ2-1; D is unclear. This CDR3 is 14 amino acids long. Between the trimmed V and J ends, which lost 1 base and 7 bases, there was a span of 11 bases. Germline CDR1 is SGHTA and CDR2 is FQGNSA. The CDR3 DNA sequence: TGTGCCAGCAGCTTAGATTCGGGTGGGAATGAGCAGTTCTTC. Its translation is CASSLDSGGNEQFF.

CDR3 bases: TGTGCCAGCAGCACAGGTGGTTGGGCGGCCGATCAGCCCCAGCATTTT. It specifies CASSTGGWAADQPQHF. This chain links TRBV5-4 with TRBJ1-5; the D gene is possibly TRBD1 (5 bases). This CDR3 has 16 amino acids. With 4 bases removed from V and 5 bases from J, the gap between germline ends came to 19 bases. Germline CDR1 SGHNT, CDR2 YYREEE (reference sequence).